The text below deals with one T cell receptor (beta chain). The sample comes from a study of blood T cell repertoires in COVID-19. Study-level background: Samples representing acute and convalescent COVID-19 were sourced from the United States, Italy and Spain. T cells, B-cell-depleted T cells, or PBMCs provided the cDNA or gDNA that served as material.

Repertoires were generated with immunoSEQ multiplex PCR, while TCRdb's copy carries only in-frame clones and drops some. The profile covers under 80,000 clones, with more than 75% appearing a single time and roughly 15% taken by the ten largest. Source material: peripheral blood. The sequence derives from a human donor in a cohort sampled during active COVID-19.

CDR3: CASSLGPGAGELFF. In DNA form, the CDR3 reads TGCGCCAGCAGCTTGGGGCCGGGGGCCGGGGAGCTGTTTTTT. This sequence joins TRBV5-1 and TRBJ2-2, with D perhaps TRBD2 (6 bases). Germline V CDR1 and CDR2: SGHRS, YFSETQ. The CDR3 consists of 14 residues. V was cut by 0 bases and J by 6 bases, with 9 bases left in between. Based on the CDR3 plus reference TRBV5-1 and TRBJ2-2, the full variable domain is KAGVTQTPRYLIKTRGQQVTLSCSPISGHRSVSWYQQTPGQGLQFLFEYFSETQRNKGNFPGRFSGRQFSNSRSEMNVSTLELGDSALYLCASSLGPGAGELFFGEGSRLTVL.